A single TCR beta chain is shown here with its context. The antigen remains unidentified. The junction does not match germline at one end; this may be a read error. The data stem from a study of Graves' ophthalmopathy and Graves' hyperthyroidism. Study information: Peripheral blood was collected at initial diagnosis, before any treatment. Study-wide results and caveats: Also, most clonotypes expanded in the thyroid above 0.001 frequency appeared in blood.

Researchers took RNA transcripts and amplified TCR beta CDR3 regions from them. After a first-round RT-PCR with HTBI primers, a second-round multiplex PCR was run. TCRdb re-called the multiplex PCR reads with MiXCR, one entry per CDR3 protein. The table includes 200,000 to 250,000 distinct CDR3 sequences, roughly 21% detected once. None of the included patients had other autoimmune diseases, uncontrolled infections, pregnancy or lactation, as these led to exclusion. The diagnosis combined clinical symptoms, thyroxine, TRAb, thyroid ultrasound and orbital computed tomography scans. The CDR3 has 16 residues. Germline CDR1 reads MNHNS; CDR2 reads SASEGT.

Input material: peripheral blood. This sequence was found in a woman aged 45-60 years with Graves' ophthalmopathy. The chain couples TRBV6-1 to TRBJ1-5, with D perhaps TRBD1 (5 bases). The CDR3 here is CASSEEGGTSSQPQHF. The CDR3 bases are TGTGCCAGCAGTGAAGAGGGAGGGACGAGCAGTCAGCCCCAGCATTTT.